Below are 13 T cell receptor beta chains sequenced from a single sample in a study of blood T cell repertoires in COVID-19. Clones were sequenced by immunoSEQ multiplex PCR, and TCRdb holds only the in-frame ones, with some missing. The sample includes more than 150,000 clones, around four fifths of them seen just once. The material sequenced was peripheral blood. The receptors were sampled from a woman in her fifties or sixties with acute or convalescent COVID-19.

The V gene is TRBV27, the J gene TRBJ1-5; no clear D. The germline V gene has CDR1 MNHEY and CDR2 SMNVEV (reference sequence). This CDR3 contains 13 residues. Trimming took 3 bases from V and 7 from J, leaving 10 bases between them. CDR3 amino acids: CASSLTQSQPQHF. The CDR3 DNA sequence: TGTGCCAGCAGTTTGACTCAGTCCCAGCCCCAGCATTTT.

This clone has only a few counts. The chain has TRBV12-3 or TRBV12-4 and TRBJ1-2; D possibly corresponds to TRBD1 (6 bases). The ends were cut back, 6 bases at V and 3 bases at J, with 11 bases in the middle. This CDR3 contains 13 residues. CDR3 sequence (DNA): TGTGCCAGCAGCGAAGGGGGATACTATGGCTACACCTTC. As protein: CASSEGGYYGYTF.

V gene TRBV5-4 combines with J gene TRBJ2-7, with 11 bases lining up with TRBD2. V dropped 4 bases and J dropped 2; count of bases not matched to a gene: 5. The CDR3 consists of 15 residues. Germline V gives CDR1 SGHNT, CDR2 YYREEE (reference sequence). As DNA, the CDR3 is TGTGCCAGCAGCCCCTCGACTAGCGGGGCCTACGAGCAGTACTTC. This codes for CASSPSTSGAYEQYF.

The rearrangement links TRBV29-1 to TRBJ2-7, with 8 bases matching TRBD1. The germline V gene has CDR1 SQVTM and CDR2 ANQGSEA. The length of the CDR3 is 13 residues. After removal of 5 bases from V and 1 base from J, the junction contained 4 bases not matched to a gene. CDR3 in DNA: TGCAGCGTTTATGGGGACAGGTCCTACGAGCAGTACTTC. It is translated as CSVYGDRSYEQYF.

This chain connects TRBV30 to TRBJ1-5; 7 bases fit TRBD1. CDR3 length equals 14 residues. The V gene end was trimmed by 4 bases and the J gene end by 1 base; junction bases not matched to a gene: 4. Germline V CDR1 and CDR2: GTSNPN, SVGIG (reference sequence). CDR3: CAWTGGMSNQPQHF. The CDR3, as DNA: TGTGCCTGGACAGGGGGTATGAGCAATCAGCCCCAGCATTTT.

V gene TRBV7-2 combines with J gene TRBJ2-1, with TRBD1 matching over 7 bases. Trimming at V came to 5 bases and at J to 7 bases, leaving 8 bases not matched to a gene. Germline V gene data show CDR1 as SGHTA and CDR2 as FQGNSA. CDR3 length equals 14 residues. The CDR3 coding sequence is TGTGCCAGCAGCCCCAGACAGGGAGAAAATGAGCAGTTCTTC. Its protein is CASSPRQGENEQFF.

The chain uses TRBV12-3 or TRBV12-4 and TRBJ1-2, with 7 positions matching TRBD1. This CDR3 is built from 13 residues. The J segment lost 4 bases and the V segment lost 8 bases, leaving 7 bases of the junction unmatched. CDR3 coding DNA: TGTGCCAGCGCCCGACAGGGCCTCTATGGCTACACCTTC. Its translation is CASARQGLYGYTF.

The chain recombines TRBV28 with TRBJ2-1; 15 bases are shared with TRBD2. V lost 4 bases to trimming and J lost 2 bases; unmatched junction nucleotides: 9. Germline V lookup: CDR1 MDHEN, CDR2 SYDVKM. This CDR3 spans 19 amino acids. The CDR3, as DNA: TGTGCCAGCAGTTCTGGACTAGCGGGGGGGCCGTTCACCTACAATGAGCAGTTCTTC. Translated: CASSSGLAGGPFTYNEQFF.

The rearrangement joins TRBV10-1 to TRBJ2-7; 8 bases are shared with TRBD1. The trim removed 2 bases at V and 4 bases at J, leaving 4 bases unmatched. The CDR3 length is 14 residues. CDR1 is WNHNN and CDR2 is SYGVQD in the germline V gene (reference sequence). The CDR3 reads CASSELQGAYEQYF. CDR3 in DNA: TGCGCCAGCAGTGAGCTCCAGGGGGCTTACGAGCAGTACTTC.

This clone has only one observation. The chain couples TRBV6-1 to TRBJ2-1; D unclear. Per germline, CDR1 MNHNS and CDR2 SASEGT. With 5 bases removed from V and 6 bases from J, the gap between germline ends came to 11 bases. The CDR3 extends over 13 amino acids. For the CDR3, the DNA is TGTGCCAGCAGTTTCGTCTCCCCCAATGAGCAGTTCTTC. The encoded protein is CASSFVSPNEQFF.

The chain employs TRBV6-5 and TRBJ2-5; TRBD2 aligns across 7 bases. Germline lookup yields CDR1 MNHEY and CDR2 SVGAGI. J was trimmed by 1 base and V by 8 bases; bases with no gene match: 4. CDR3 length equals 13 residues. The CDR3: CASGSSGQETQYF. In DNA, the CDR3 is TGTGCCAGCGGATCTAGCGGCCAAGAGACCCAGTACTTC.

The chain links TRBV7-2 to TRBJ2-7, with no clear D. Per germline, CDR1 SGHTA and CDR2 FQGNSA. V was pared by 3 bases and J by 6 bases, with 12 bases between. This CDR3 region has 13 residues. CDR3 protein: CASSFGPRREQYF. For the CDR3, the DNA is TGTGCCAGCAGCTTTGGGCCACGCCGCGAGCAGTACTTC.

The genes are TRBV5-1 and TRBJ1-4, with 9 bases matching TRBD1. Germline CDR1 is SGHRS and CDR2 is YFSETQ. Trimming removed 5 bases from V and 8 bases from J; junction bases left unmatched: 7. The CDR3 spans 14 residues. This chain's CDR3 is CASSLTGGHEKLFF. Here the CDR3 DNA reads TGCGCCAGCAGTCTAACAGGGGGCCACGAAAAACTGTTTTTT. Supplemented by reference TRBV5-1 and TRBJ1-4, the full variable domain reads KAGVTQTPRYLIKTRGQQVTLSCSPISGHRSVSWYQQTPGQGLQFLFEYFSETQRNKGNFPGRFSGRQFSNSRSEMNVSTLELGDSALYLCASSLTGGHEKLFFGSGTQLSVL.